This TCR beta chain was captured by sequencing in a study of a mutant IDH1 vaccine in newly diagnosed glioma. About the study: Onset of vaccination occurred 4-6 weeks following radiotherapy alone, or with temozolomide cycles.

The CDR3 has 19 amino acids. From germline, CDR1 is SGHRS and CDR2 YFSETQ. Trimming at V came to 4 bases and at J to 4 bases, leaving 18 bases not matched to a gene. The time point: week 47, end of study. Topical imiquimod was applied with each vaccine dose, which held 300 ug of mutant IDH1 20-mer peptide. Eight vaccine injections were given to patients in weeks 1, 3, 5, 7, 11, 15, 19 and 23. On this clone itself: The target antigen is unknown.

Using immunoSEQ multiplex PCR, the repertoire was profiled, and TCRdb retains in-frame clones only, with some absent. The repertoire holds approximately 58,000 clones, with around 83% as singletons. The TCR was taken from a young man with glioma. The V and J genes are TRBV5-1 and TRBJ2-3, with TRBD1 matching over 10 bases. The sample consisted of PBMCs, taken from a glioma patient whose treatment included an IDH1 peptide vaccine. The CDR3 DNA reads TGCGCCAGCAGCCGAAACCCCAAGCTGACAGGGGGCTGGGCAGATACGCAGTATTTT. It is translated as CASSRNPKLTGGWADTQYF.